This entry lists 5 T cell receptor beta chains sequenced from one sample in a study of blood T cell repertoires in COVID-19. Clones were read by immunoSEQ multiplex PCR, and TCRdb kept only the in-frame ones, dropping some. The table has fewer than 85,000 clones, 73% seen once. The sample consisted of peripheral blood. Source of these receptors: a man between 60 and 75 years old with acute or convalescent COVID-19.

The chain joins TRBV12-5 to TRBJ1-2; no definite D call. Trimming took off 0 bases at V and 6 bases at J, with 11 bases between the two ends. The CDR3 is made up of 14 amino acids. Germline lookup yields CDR1 LGHNT and CDR2 FRNRAP. CDR3 protein: CASGLVSRYNGYTF. For the CDR3, the DNA is TGTGCTAGTGGTTTGGTTTCCAGATACAATGGCTACACCTTC.

The CDR3 DNA is TGCGCCAGCAGCCAAGACCAAAGACCCGGACTCAATGAGCAGTTCTTC. As protein: CASSQDQRPGLNEQFF. The genes are TRBV4-1 and TRBJ2-1, with D perhaps matching TRBD2 (5 bases). The CDR3 has 16 residues. The germline V gene encodes CDR1 MGHRA and CDR2 YSYEKL. V lost 0 bases and J lost 6, with 15 bases in between.

This clone turned up a few times. The chain recombines TRBV25-1 with TRBJ2-2; 7 bases align to TRBD1. The ends lost 3 bases at V and 3 bases at J; junction bases unmatched: 4. CDR1 MGHDK and CDR2 SYGVNS come from the germline V gene. The CDR3 covers 15 residues. As DNA, the CDR3 is TGTGCCAGCAGTGAGTACAGGGGAGACACCGGGGAGCTGTTTTTT. It specifies CASSEYRGDTGELFF.

This chain joins TRBV9 and TRBJ2-2; 11 nucleotides match TRBD2. With V trimmed by 2 bases and J by 3 bases, 9 bases remained unmatched. The V gene's germline CDR1 is SGDLS and CDR2 YYNGEE. The CDR3 covers 18 residues. In DNA, the CDR3 is TGTGCCAGCAGCGTGCTTAGCGGGGGGGTGATCGACACCGGGGAGCTGTTTTTT. This encodes CASSVLSGGVIDTGELFF.

The chain carries TRBV10-3 and TRBJ2-3, with 12 bases that match TRBD2. The V gene's germline CDR1 is ENHRY and CDR2 SYGVKD. This CDR3 is built from 16 residues. J was trimmed by 6 bases and V by 5 bases; bases with no gene match: 9. DNA of the CDR3: TGTGCCATCAGTTCAACTAGCGGGGGGTTAGGGGATACGCAGTATTTT. Translated, it gives CAISSTSGGLGDTQYF.